This entry lists 3 T cell receptor beta chains sequenced from one sample in a study of cytomegalovirus exposure and HLA in healthy donors. The study ran its PCR with 60 Vbeta and 13 Jbeta primers. Clones were sequenced by immunoSEQ multiplex PCR, and TCRdb holds only the in-frame ones, with some missing. This table has about 120,000 clones, 78% appearing once. Sequencing was carried out using PBMCs. The origin of the receptors is a woman aged 25 to 45 in good health and CMV-seropositive.

The chain uses TRBV19 and TRBJ1-6; TRBD1 might be the D (6 bases). This CDR3 has 15 amino acids. Germline CDR1 is LNHDA and CDR2 is SQIVND (reference sequence). V dropped 1 base and J dropped 2 bases, with 6 bases sitting between them. CDR3 sequence reads: CASSIGTAYNSPLHF. As DNA, the CDR3 is TGTGCCAGTAGTATAGGGACAGCCTATAATTCACCCCTCCACTTT.

The V gene is TRBV6-5, the J gene TRBJ2-7; possible D gene TRBD1, 6 bases. The CDR3 is made up of 16 amino acids. CDR1 and CDR2 from the germline V gene are MNHEY and SVGAGI. The V gene lost 0 bases and the J gene lost 6 bases, with 18 bases spanning the gap. The DNA of the CDR3 is TGTGCCAGCAGTTACTCGACAGGCCCTGAATGGGGCGAGCAGTACTTC. Translating gives CASSYSTGPEWGEQYF.

J is TRBJ2-3 and V is TRBV28, with 9 bases matching TRBD2. J gave up 1 base and V 2 bases, and 4 bases lay outside the gene matches. Germline CDR1 is MDHEN and CDR2 is SYDVKM. The CDR3 length is 16 residues. CDR3 residues: CASSLAGGPGTDTQYF. CDR3 in DNA: TGTGCCAGCAGTTTAGCGGGGGGGCCGGGCACAGATACGCAGTATTTT.